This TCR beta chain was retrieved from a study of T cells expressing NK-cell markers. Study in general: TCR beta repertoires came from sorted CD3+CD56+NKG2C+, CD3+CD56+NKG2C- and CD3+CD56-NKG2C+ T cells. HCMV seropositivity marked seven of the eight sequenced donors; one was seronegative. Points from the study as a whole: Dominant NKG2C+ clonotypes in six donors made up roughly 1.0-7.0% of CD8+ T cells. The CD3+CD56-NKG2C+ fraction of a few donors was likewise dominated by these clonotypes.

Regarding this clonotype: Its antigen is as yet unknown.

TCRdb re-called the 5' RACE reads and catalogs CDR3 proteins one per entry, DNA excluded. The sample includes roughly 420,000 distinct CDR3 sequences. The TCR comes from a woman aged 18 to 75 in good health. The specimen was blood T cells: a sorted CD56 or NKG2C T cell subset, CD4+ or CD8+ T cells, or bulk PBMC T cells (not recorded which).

The CDR3: CASSEPLAGQSAGELFF. This sequence joins TRBV5-1 and TRBJ2-2; the TRBD2 assignment by TCRdb is unverifiable without DNA. The CDR3 runs to 17 residues. Germline lookup yields CDR1 SGHRS and CDR2 YFSETQ. Full variable domain (missing parts from reference TRBV5-1 and TRBJ2-2): KAGVTQTPRYLIKTRGQQVTLSCSPISGHRSVSWYQQTPGQGLQFLFEYFSETQRNKGNFPGRFSGRQFSNSRSEMNVSTLELGDSALYLCASSEPLAGQSAGELFFGEGSRLTVL.